This T cell receptor beta chain was observed in a study of T cell responses to AZD1222 COVID-19 vaccine. The germline V gene has CDR1 SGHNT and CDR2 YYREEE (reference sequence). Deletions cut 2 bases from V and 8 bases from J, with 14 bases between. The CDR3 contains 14 residues. Generated by immunoSEQ multiplex PCR, the TCRdb table keeps only in-frame clones and is missing some. Found here are approximately 150,000 clones, around nine tenths of them singletons; the top ten hold 4% to 5.5%. The clonotype was recovered from an adult who received the AZD1222 COVID-19 vaccine. Specimen: peripheral blood, collected 28 days after the second AZD1222 dose. The chain employs TRBV5-4 and TRBJ2-1, with D maybe TRBD1 (5 bases). The CDR3 sequence: CASSFGQGRDEQFF. The CDR3, as DNA: TGTGCCAGCAGCTTCGGGCAGGGCCGGGATGAGCAGTTCTTC.